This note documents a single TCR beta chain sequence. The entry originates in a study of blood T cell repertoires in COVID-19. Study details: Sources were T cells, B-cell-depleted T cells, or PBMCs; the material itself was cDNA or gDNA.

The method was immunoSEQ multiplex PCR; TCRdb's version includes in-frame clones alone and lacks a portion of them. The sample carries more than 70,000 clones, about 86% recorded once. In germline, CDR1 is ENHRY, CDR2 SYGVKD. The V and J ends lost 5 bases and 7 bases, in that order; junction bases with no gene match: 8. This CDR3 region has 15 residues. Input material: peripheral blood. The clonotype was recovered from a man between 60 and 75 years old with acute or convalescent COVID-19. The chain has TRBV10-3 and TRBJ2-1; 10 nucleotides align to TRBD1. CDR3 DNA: TGTGCCATCAGTCCCGGGACAGGGGTCACAAATGAGCAGTTCTTC. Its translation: CAISPGTGVTNEQFF.